One sample yielded the 8 T cell receptor beta chains listed below, sequenced in a study of T cell responses to AZD1222 COVID-19 vaccine. This table comes from immunoSEQ multiplex PCR, and its TCRdb copy is limited to in-frame clones, with some not included. The sample carries roughly 120,000 clones, 87% recorded once. The material was peripheral blood, obtained 28 days after the second AZD1222 dose. These receptors were taken from an adult who received the AZD1222 COVID-19 vaccine.

The chain uses TRBV5-1 and TRBJ1-2; D uncertain. Trimming stripped 2 bases from V and 0 bases from J, with 11 bases between. The CDR3 contains 15 residues. Germline CDR1 reads SGHRS; CDR2 reads YFSETQ. CDR3 amino acids: CASSFPSRANYGYTF. CDR3 in DNA: TGCGCCAGCAGCTTCCCGTCGAGAGCTAACTATGGCTACACCTTC.

The chain carries TRBV6-5 and TRBJ1-4; D might be TRBD1 (5 bases). CDR3 length: 15 residues. CDR1 MNHEY and CDR2 SVGAGI come from the germline V gene. Trimming removed 5 bases from V and 13 bases from J, with 23 bases in between. CDR3 DNA sequence: TGTGCCAGCAGTCCAACCGGGACGTCGGGGAGTATACTGTTTTTT. Translation gives CASSPTGTSGSILFF.

The chain joins TRBV19 to TRBJ2-2; D is unresolved. The CDR3 length is 15 residues. Germline V CDR1 and CDR2: LNHDA, SQIVND (reference sequence). The V end lost 2 bases, the J end lost 3 bases, and 10 bases lay between the germline ends. CDR3 region: CASSINGEYTGELFF. DNA of the CDR3: TGTGCCAGTAGTATAAACGGAGAATACACCGGGGAGCTGTTTTTT.

In regard to this clone: Other DNA sequences of this sample code for an identical CDR3. This chain connects TRBV7-9 to TRBJ1-1; no definite D call. Germline assignment: CDR1 SEHNR and CDR2 FQNEAQ (reference sequence). Trimming cost V 5 bases and J 1 base, with 11 bases left between them. The CDR3 consists of 14 residues. The CDR3 DNA reads TGTGCCAGCAGCCTGGCAGGCGGGAACACTGAAGCTTTCTTT. Translating gives CASSLAGGNTEAFF.

This rearrangement joins TRBV9 to TRBJ2-2; D not certain. Germline V gives CDR1 SGDLS, CDR2 YYNGEE. The CDR3 contains 20 residues. Between the trimmed V and J ends, which lost 5 bases and 4 bases, there was a span of 30 bases. CDR3 sequence (DNA): TGTGCCAGCAGTATAGAAAGAGGATTACCCAAGCAAGGAATCACCGGGGAGCTGTTTTTT. Translated: CASSIERGLPKQGITGELFF.

By sample fraction, this clone is large. J is TRBJ1-2 and V is TRBV6-5, with D possibly TRBD1 on 6 matching bases. The CDR3 is 14 residues long. CDR1 and CDR2 from the germline V gene are MNHEY and SVGAGI. V dropped 0 bases and J dropped 8 bases, with 13 bases sitting between them. The CDR3 nucleotides read TGTGCCAGCAGTTACTCGAACAGAGGGGGAGGCTACACCTTC. Encoded protein: CASSYSNRGGGYTF.

This chain joins TRBV7-8 and TRBJ1-2; possibly TRBD1 for D (5 bases). The CDR3 is 15 residues long. Trimming removed 5 bases from V and 0 bases from J, with 13 bases in between. The germline V gene encodes CDR1 SGHVS and CDR2 FQNEAQ. In DNA, the CDR3 is TGTGCCAGCAGCGACACGGGGGGAGCTAACTATGGCTACACCTTC. It yields the protein CASSDTGGANYGYTF.

The chain recombines TRBV28 with TRBJ2-5, with 8 nucleotides matching TRBD2. The CDR3 has 16 amino acids. V lost 4 bases, J lost 4 bases, and 11 bases stayed unmatched. Germline V gene sequence: CDR1 MDHEN, CDR2 SYDVKM. Here the CDR3 DNA reads TGTGCCAGCAGTTCCCCTAGCCGGGAGGGCCGAGAGACCCAGTACTTC. Amino acids: CASSSPSREGRETQYF.